Shown below are 3 T cell receptor beta chains from a single sample sequenced in a study of blood T cells in healthy people across ages. A second PCR, run for roughly 6 to 11 cycles, used a sample-barcoded 5' primer plus a J-beta primer mix. TCRdb processed the 5' RACE reads anew with MiXCR; each CDR3 protein has one entry. The table lists some 760,000 distinct CDR3 sequences, around 25% of them singletons. The same sample was also used in a study of T cells of mothers and their children.

Sequenced material: blood. The receptor set was obtained from a boy younger than 18 in good health.

The chain couples TRBV29-1 to TRBJ2-1, with 7 nucleotides matching TRBD1. CDR1 and CDR2 from the germline V gene are SQVTM and ANQGSEA. The CDR3 is 16 amino acids. The V gene end was trimmed by 6 bases and the J gene end by 0 bases; junction bases not matched to a gene: 11. CDR3 in DNA: TGCAGCGTCGAGACAGGGCGAAGTTCCTCCTACAATGAGCAGTTCTTC. Amino acid sequence: CSVETGRSSSYNEQFF.

The V call is TRBV12-3 or TRBV12-4, the J call TRBJ2-5; TRBD1 is a possible D gene (5 bases). Judging by the DNA end, TRBJ2-7 fits better; the J call may be wrong. There are 13 residues in the CDR3. CDR3 sequence (DNA): TGTGCCAGCAGTCCGTCGACAGCGAGCGAGCAGTACTTC. This translates into CASSPSTASEQYF.

The rearrangement joins TRBV18 to TRBJ2-5, with D tentatively TRBD2 (5 bases). The V gene's germline CDR1 is KGHSH and CDR2 LQKENI. CDR3 length: 14 amino acids. V shed 3 bases and J shed 3 bases, with 11 bases lying between them. For the CDR3, the DNA is TGTGCCAGCTCACCGTACACTAGGGAAGAGACCCAGTACTTC. Encoded protein: CASSPYTREETQYF.